This T cell receptor beta chain was identified in a study of radiation and T cells in renal cell carcinoma. Remarks on this clone: Its antigen remains unknown.

J was trimmed by 2 bases and V by 3 bases; bases with no gene match: 5. This CDR3 spans 16 amino acids. Germline CDR1 KGHSH, CDR2 LQKENI. As to time point: baseline pretreatment blood. The treatment was: 15 Gy SBRT to primary tumor, nephrectomy 4 weeks later. The patient's renal cell carcinoma had clear cell pathology. The repertoire was sequenced with immunoSEQ multiplex PCR; TCRdb's copy has only in-frame clones and lacks some. The data contain 110,000 to 150,000 clones, roughly 83% of them singletons. General study points: In blood, top tumor clones expanded by 2 weeks, shrinking by 4.

This specimen consisted of blood, obtained from a patient whose treatment included radiotherapy and nephrectomy. V is TRBV18 and J is TRBJ1-3; 9 positions match TRBD1. This TCR was recovered from a woman aged 45-65 years with renal cell carcinoma. This chain's CDR3 is CASSPGGTGPGNTIYF. In nucleotides, the CDR3 is TGTGCCAGCTCACCCGGCGGGACAGGGCCTGGAAACACCATATATTTT.